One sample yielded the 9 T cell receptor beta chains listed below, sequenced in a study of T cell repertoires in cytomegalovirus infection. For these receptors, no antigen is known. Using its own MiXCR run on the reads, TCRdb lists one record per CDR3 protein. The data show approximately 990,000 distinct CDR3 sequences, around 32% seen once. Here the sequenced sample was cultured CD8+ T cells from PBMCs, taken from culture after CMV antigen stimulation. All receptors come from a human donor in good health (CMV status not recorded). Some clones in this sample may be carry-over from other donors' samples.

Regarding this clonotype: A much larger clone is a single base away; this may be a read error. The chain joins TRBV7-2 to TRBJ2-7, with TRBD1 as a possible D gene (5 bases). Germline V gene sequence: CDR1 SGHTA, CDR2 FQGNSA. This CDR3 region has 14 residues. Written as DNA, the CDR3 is TGTGCCAACAGCCTCTCCCCAGGGACCTACGAGCAGTACTTC. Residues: CANSLSPGTYEQYF.

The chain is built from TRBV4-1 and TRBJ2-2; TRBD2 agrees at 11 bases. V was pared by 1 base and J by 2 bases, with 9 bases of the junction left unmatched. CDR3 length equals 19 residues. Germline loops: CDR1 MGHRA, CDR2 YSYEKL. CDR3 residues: CASSQVPLLAGGNTGELFF. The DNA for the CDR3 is TGCGCCAGCAGCCAAGTGCCTCTCCTAGCGGGGGGAAACACCGGGGAGCTGTTTTTT.

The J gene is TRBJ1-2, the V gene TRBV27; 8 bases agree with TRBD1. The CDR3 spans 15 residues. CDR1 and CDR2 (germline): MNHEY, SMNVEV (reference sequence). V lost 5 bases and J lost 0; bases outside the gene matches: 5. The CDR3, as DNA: TGTGCCAGCAGTCCCCGGACAGGGCCTAACTATGGCTACACCTTC. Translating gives CASSPRTGPNYGYTF.

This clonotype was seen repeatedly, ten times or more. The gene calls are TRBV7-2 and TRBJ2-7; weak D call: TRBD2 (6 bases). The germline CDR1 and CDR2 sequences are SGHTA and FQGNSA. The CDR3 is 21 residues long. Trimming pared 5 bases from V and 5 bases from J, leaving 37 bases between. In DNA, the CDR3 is TGTGCCAGCAGCCCCAAACCCCTGTGGAGGGGCGCCCGAGCGTTTCGAGACGAGCAGTACGTC. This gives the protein CASSPKPLWRGARAFRDEQYV.

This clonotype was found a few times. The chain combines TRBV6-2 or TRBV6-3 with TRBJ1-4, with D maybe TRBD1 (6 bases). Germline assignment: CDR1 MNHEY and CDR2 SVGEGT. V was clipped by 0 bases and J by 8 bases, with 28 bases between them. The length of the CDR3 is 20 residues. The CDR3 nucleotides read TGTGCCAGCAGTTACTCGGGCCTCGACAACAACCGGGACAAGGAGGAAAAACTGTTTTTT. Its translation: CASSYSGLDNNRDKEEKLFF.

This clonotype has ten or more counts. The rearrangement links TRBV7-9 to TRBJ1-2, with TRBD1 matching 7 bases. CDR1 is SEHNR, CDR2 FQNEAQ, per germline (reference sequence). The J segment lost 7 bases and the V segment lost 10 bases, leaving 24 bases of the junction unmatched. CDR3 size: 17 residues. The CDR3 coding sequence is TGTGCCACTCCCCTGACAGGGCAAAGAAGGCAGTCAGGTGGCTACACCTTC. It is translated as CATPLTGQRRQSGGYTF.

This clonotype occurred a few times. The CDR3 nucleotides read TGTGCCAGCAGTGACCTCCAGGGGTACAATGAGCAGTTCTTC. This gives the protein CASSDLQGYNEQFF. The chain joins TRBV6-1 to TRBJ2-1; D is possibly TRBD1 (6 bases). Trimming removed 3 bases from V and 4 bases from J, with 10 bases in between. From germline, CDR1 is MNHNS and CDR2 SASEGT. CDR3 length equals 14 residues.

CDR3 DNA sequence: TGTGCCAGCAGGCTTGGATTTGAAGCTTTCTTT. Protein sequence: CASRLGFEAFF. The V and J genes are TRBV6-2 or TRBV6-3 and TRBJ1-1; unclear D gene. Germline V gene data show CDR1 as MNHEY and CDR2 as SVGEGT. This CDR3 has 11 amino acids. V was cut by 6 bases and J by 7 bases, with 9 bases left in between.

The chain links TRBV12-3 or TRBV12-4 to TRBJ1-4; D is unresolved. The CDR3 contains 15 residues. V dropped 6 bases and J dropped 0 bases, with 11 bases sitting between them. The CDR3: CASSPGVATNEKLFF. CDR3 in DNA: TGTGCCAGCAGCCCCGGAGTTGCAACTAATGAAAAACTGTTTTTT.